The 22 T cell receptor beta chains below were found in one sample sequenced in a study of T-cell memory formation after mild COVID-19. From the 5' RACE reads, TCRdb called clonotypes with MiXCR, one entry per CDR3 protein. The sample comprises 300,000 or so distinct CDR3 sequences, more than 15% of which are singletons, and 22% rests with the top ten. The sequencing input was PBMCs or a T cell subset sorted from them (not recorded which). These receptor sequences come from a man between 18 and 35 years old who had mild COVID-19 (a few samples of this study predate the infection). Cell type and time point are not known.

This clonotype has a count of ten or more. The chain employs TRBV12-3 or TRBV12-4 and TRBJ2-3, with 9 nucleotides matching TRBD1. With 7 bases clipped from V and 4 bases from J, the junction kept 6 bases outside the gene matches. This CDR3 region has 14 residues. In nucleotides, the CDR3 is TGTGCCAGCACCGTGGGGACAGGGTCAGATACGCAGTATTTT. Its protein product is CASTVGTGSDTQYF.

This clonotype was counted many times. V is TRBV5-6 and J is TRBJ2-3; 12 nucleotides match TRBD2. CDR3 length: 16 amino acids. CDR1 SGHDT and CDR2 YYEEEE come from the germline V gene. With V trimmed by 4 bases and J by 1 base, 4 bases remained unmatched. This CDR3 is CASSLRTSGGTDTQYF. The CDR3, as DNA: TGTGCCAGCAGCCTACGGACTAGCGGGGGCACAGATACGCAGTATTTT.

This clonotype has more than one count but fewer than ten. The chain links TRBV29-1 to TRBJ1-2; possible D gene TRBD1, 6 bases. The CDR3 extends over 12 amino acids. Germline CDR1 is SQVTM and CDR2 is ANQGSEA. Trimming removed 6 bases at V and 3 bases at J, with 11 bases between. Here the CDR3 DNA reads TGCAGCGTCGCACGGACAGACTATGGCTACACCTTC. This translates into CSVARTDYGYTF.

The chain couples TRBV18 to TRBJ1-6; the match to TRBD1 covers 9 bases. The CDR3 is made up of 15 amino acids. Germline CDR1 reads KGHSH; CDR2 reads LQKENI. Trimming at V came to 1 base and at J to 10 bases, leaving 5 bases not matched to a gene. The CDR3 nucleotides read TGTGCCAGCTCACCACAATCGGACAGGGGATCACCCCTCCACTTT. Translating gives CASSPQSDRGSPLHF.

This clonotype occurred a few times. V is TRBV6-5 and J is TRBJ1-2; tentatively, D is TRBD1 (6 bases). V lost 5 bases and J lost 7, with 11 bases in between. CDR1 and CDR2 from the germline V gene are MNHEY and SVGAGI. The CDR3 is 12 amino acids. The CDR3 nucleotides read TGTGCCAGCAGTCTACAGGGTGCTGGCTACACCTTC. Translated, it gives CASSLQGAGYTF.

This rearrangement joins TRBV6-2 or TRBV6-3 to TRBJ1-1; D unresolved. This CDR3 has 15 residues. CDR1 and CDR2 (germline): MNHEY, SVGEGT. The V end lost 7 bases, the J end lost 1 base, and 16 bases lay between the germline ends. The CDR3 DNA follows: TGTGCCAGCACCGTAGACATCCCAGGGAACACTGAAGCTTTCTTT. This translates into CASTVDIPGNTEAFF.

V and J are TRBV28 and TRBJ1-3; D is undetermined. The V gene's germline CDR1 is MDHEN and CDR2 SYDVKM. This CDR3 is built from 13 residues. V was shortened by 8 bases and J by 2 bases, with 10 bases between the two germline ends. The CDR3 is CASLRTPGNTIYF. The CDR3 DNA reads as TGTGCCAGCCTAAGGACGCCTGGAAACACCATATATTTT.

The rearrangement links TRBV6-2 or TRBV6-3 to TRBJ1-5; TRBD1 might be the D (6 bases). This CDR3 is 14 amino acids long. V lost 6 bases and J 1 base, leaving 10 bases between the germline ends. The germline V gene encodes CDR1 MNHEY and CDR2 SVGEGT. Here the CDR3 reads CASRGDMSNQPQHF. The DNA for the CDR3 is TGTGCCAGCAGGGGGGACATGAGCAATCAGCCCCAGCATTTT.

The chain has TRBV7-8 and TRBJ2-2, with TRBD1 identical over 9 bases. The junction had 13 bases not matched to a gene; V was cut back by 5 bases and J by 3 bases. This CDR3 spans 18 amino acids. The germline gives CDR1 SGHVS, CDR2 FQNEAQ. CDR3 region: CASSPQQTGGVDTGELFF. CDR3 DNA sequence: TGTGCCAGCAGCCCTCAACAAACAGGGGGCGTCGACACCGGGGAGCTGTTTTTT.

The chain links TRBV6-2 or TRBV6-3 to TRBJ2-7, with 9 positions matching TRBD1. The germline CDR1 and CDR2 sequences are MNHEY and SVGEGT. The CDR3 runs to 15 residues. V lost 6 bases to trimming and J lost 0 bases; unmatched junction nucleotides: 6. The CDR3, as DNA: TGTGCCAGCAGACTCGGACAGGGGAGCTCCTACGAGCAGTACGTC. It translates to CASRLGQGSSYEQYV.

This clonotype was seen a few times. The gene calls are TRBV11-2 and TRBJ1-6; 8 bases line up with TRBD1. In germline, CDR1 is SGHAT, CDR2 FQNNGV. Germline trimming cut 0 bases from V and 10 bases from J; bases unmatched to any gene: 5. This CDR3 has 15 amino acids. For the CDR3, the DNA is TGTGCCAGCAGCTTAGATCGGACAGGGAACTCACCCCTCCACTTT. Translation gives CASSLDRTGNSPLHF.

This clonotype appeared once. J is TRBJ2-1 and V is TRBV20-1; TRBD2 agrees at 7 bases. Germline V gene lookup returns CDR1 DFQATT and CDR2 SNEGSKA (reference sequence). The CDR3 is made up of 14 amino acids. The V segment lost 0 bases and the J segment 6 bases; nucleotides outside the gene matches: 5. CDR3 protein: CSARDRTSSNEQFF. DNA for the CDR3: TGCAGTGCTAGAGATCGGACTAGTTCCAATGAGCAGTTCTTC.

The chain couples TRBV14 to TRBJ1-1, with TRBD1 matching 9 bases. This CDR3 is 16 amino acids long. V shed 5 bases and J 6 bases; nucleotides not matched to a gene: 13. Germline CDR1 reads SGHDN; CDR2 reads FVKESK. In DNA form, the CDR3 reads TGTGCCAGCAGCGACGGGACAGGGAGTATGTTCCCTGAAGCTTTCTTT. Protein product: CASSDGTGSMFPEAFF.

This clonotype showed up just a few times. J is TRBJ1-1 and V is TRBV20-1; maybe TRBD1 (5 bases). CDR1 is DFQATT and CDR2 is SNEGSKA in the germline V gene (reference sequence). The CDR3 runs to 14 residues. The DNA of the CDR3 is TGCAGGGTCCGGATCTGGGGCCCGAACACTGAAGCTTTCTTT. It encodes CRVRIWGPNTEAFF.

In this sample, this clonotype turned up a few times. This chain links TRBV11-2 with TRBJ1-4; D might be TRBD1 (5 bases). V was clipped by 5 bases and J by 6 bases, with 25 bases between them. This CDR3 comprises 18 residues. The V gene's germline CDR1 is SGHAT and CDR2 FQNNGV. CDR3 protein: CASSLVGSGLIAHEKLFF. DNA for the CDR3: TGTGCCAGCAGCCTAGTAGGGTCAGGGCTCATAGCCCATGAAAAACTGTTTTTT.

The chain couples TRBV20-1 to TRBJ1-4, with 7 bases that match TRBD1. Germline V gene lookup returns CDR1 DFQATT and CDR2 SNEGSKA (reference sequence). This CDR3 region has 14 residues. The ends lost 4 bases at V and 11 bases at J; junction bases unmatched: 13. CDR3 coding DNA: TGCAGTGCTAACACAGGGGTGGGGGCCGGGAAACTGTTTTTT. This encodes CSANTGVGAGKLFF.

The chain employs TRBV6-5 and TRBJ2-5, with D perhaps TRBD1 (7 bases). Trimming stripped 5 bases from V and 2 bases from J, with 12 bases between. Germline V gives CDR1 MNHEY, CDR2 SVGAGI. This CDR3 is 14 amino acids long. CDR3 nucleotides: TGTGCCAGCAGTGCCCCAGGGGGGCAAGAGACCCAGTACTTC. Protein product: CASSAPGGQETQYF.

This clonotype occurred a few times. V gene TRBV30 combines with J gene TRBJ1-3; the match to TRBD1 covers 7 bases. V was clipped by 0 bases and J by 0 bases; unmatched bases: 17. Germline CDR1 and CDR2: GTSNPN and SVGIG (reference sequence). The CDR3 length is 20 residues. The CDR3 nucleotides read TGTGCCTGGAGTGTACGTAGGGACAGTCGGAGATCAACCTCTGGAAACACCATATATTTT. Amino acid sequence: CAWSVRRDSRRSTSGNTIYF.

The chain uses TRBV5-5 and TRBJ1-1; D perhaps matches TRBD1 (6 bases). The CDR3 has 14 residues. Germline CDR1 reads SGHKS; CDR2 reads YYEKEE (reference sequence). Deletions cut 5 bases from V and 1 base from J, with 12 bases between. The CDR3 coding sequence is TGTGCCAGCAGGAGACTACAGGGGAACACTGAAGCTTTCTTT. Its protein is CASRRLQGNTEAFF.

This clonotype occurred a few times. The V call is TRBV10-3, the J call TRBJ1-1, with TRBD1 matching over 8 bases. This CDR3 has 18 amino acids. Germline trimming cut 1 base from V and 0 bases from J; bases unmatched to any gene: 10. Germline V gene data show CDR1 as ENHRY and CDR2 as SYGVKD. The CDR3 is CAISELPGQAALNTEAFF. The CDR3 coding sequence is TGTGCCATCAGTGAGTTACCGGGACAGGCCGCATTGAACACTGAAGCTTTCTTT.

This clonotype appeared a few times. The CDR3 here is CASSTRDRVQETQYF. For the CDR3, the DNA is TGTGCCAGCAGCACCCGGGACAGGGTCCAAGAGACCCAGTACTTC. The chain has TRBV5-5 and TRBJ2-5, with 9 bases lining up with TRBD1. V lost 4 bases, J lost 1 base, and 5 bases stayed unmatched. Per the germline V gene, CDR1 is SGHKS and CDR2 is YYEKEE (reference sequence). CDR3 length: 15 residues.

This clonotype has more than one count but fewer than ten. The chain uses TRBV5-1 and TRBJ2-5; D may be TRBD2 (5 bases). The ends were cut back, 4 bases at V and 4 bases at J, with 11 bases in the middle. The germline V gene has CDR1 SGHRS and CDR2 YFSETQ. This CDR3 is built from 13 residues. The CDR3 nucleotides are TGCGCCAGCAGCCCGGGGTGGCGAGAGACCCAGTACTTC. Amino acid sequence: CASSPGWRETQYF.